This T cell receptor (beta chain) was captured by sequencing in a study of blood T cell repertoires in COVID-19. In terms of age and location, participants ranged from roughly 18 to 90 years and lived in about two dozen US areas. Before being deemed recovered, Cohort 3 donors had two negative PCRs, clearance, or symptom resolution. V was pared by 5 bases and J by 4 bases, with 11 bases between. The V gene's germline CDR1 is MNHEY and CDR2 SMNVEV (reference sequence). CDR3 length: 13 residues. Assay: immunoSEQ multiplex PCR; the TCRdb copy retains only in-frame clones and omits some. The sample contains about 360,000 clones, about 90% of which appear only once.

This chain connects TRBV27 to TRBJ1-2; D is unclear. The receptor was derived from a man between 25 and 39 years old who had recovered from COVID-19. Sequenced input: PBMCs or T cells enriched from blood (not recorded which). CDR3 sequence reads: CASSPGVFYGYTF. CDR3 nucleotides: TGTGCCAGCAGTCCCGGGGTCTTCTATGGCTACACCTTC.